Shown below are 22 T cell receptor beta chains from a single sample sequenced in a study of T cell repertoires in cytomegalovirus infection. TCRdb recomputed calls from the reads with MiXCR, one row per CDR3 protein. Among some 300,000 distinct CDR3 sequences listed, roughly a tenth were seen once. Sequencing was carried out using PBMCs. These receptors were taken from a human donor in good health (CMV status not recorded). Some clones in this sample may be carry-over from other donors' samples.

In this sample, this clonotype turned up many times. The genes are TRBV5-5 and TRBJ2-5; D might be TRBD1 or TRBD2, each matching 6 bases. Germline V gene lookup returns CDR1 SGHKS and CDR2 YYEKEE (reference sequence). The V gene lost 3 bases and the J gene lost 5 bases, with 17 bases spanning the gap. This CDR3 is 15 amino acids long. CDR3 loop: CASSSAGEGGETQYF. In nucleotides, the CDR3 is TGTGCCAGCAGCTCCGCAGGGGAAGGAGGGGAGACCCAGTACTTC. The whole variable domain, filled in from reference TRBV5-5 and TRBJ2-5, reads DAGVTQSPTHLIKTRGQQVTLRCSPISGHKSVSWYQQVLGQGPQFIFQYYEKEERGRGNFPDRFSARQFPNYSSELNVNALLLGDSALYLCASSSAGEGGETQYFGPGTRLLVL.

This clonotype occurred once. V and J are TRBV5-6 and TRBJ2-2; D may be TRBD2 (5 bases). From germline, CDR1 is SGHDT and CDR2 YYEEEE. This CDR3 spans 15 amino acids. The V gene lost 4 bases and the J gene lost 4 bases, with 14 bases spanning the gap. Here the CDR3 reads CASSPASRGTGELFF. The CDR3 DNA follows: TGTGCCAGCAGCCCCGCCAGTCGGGGCACCGGGGAGCTGTTTTTT.

Ten or more counts support this clonotype. The rearrangement uses TRBV20-1 and TRBJ2-7; 13 nucleotides match TRBD2. From germline, CDR1 is DFQATT and CDR2 SNEGSKA (reference sequence). Trimming at V came to 1 base and at J to 0 bases, leaving 9 bases not matched to a gene. This CDR3 comprises 18 residues. CDR3 loop: CSARGATSGGPSSYEQYF. The CDR3 DNA reads TGCAGTGCTAGAGGGGCGACTAGCGGGGGGCCTAGCTCCTACGAGCAGTACTTC.

This clonotype was counted at least ten times. This sequence joins TRBV4-1 and TRBJ2-4; the D gene is possibly TRBD1 (7 bases). Germline lookup yields CDR1 MGHRA and CDR2 YSYEKL. The CDR3 is 17 residues long. With 1 base removed from V and 0 bases from J, the gap between germline ends came to 13 bases. For the CDR3, the DNA is TGCGCCAGCAGCCAAGCCGGCGGGACAGAAGCCAAAAACATTCAGTACTTC. This codes for CASSQAGGTEAKNIQYF.

This clonotype was seen at least ten times. The chain uses TRBV6-1 and TRBJ2-7; possibly TRBD1 for D (6 bases). The length of the CDR3 is 13 residues. Trimming pared 5 bases from V and 4 bases from J, leaving 12 bases between. Germline loops: CDR1 MNHNS, CDR2 SASEGT. CDR3 DNA sequence: TGTGCCAGCAGTAGTCCGCAGGGGTACGAGCAGTACTTC. As protein: CASSSPQGYEQYF.

This clonotype was observed many times. This chain links TRBV24-1 with TRBJ2-2, with TRBD2 matching over 14 bases. Trimming took 4 bases from V and 4 from J; bases not matched to a gene: 7. Germline V gives CDR1 KGHDR, CDR2 SFDVKD. The CDR3 contains 18 residues. Written as DNA, the CDR3 is TGTGCCACCAGTGACGGACTAGCGGGGGGCAGGGGCACCGGGGAGCTGTTTTTT. Translating it yields CATSDGLAGGRGTGELFF.

In its sample, this clonotype was seen a few times. V usage is TRBV13 and J usage is TRBJ1-5, with TRBD1 as a possible D gene (5 bases). The germline V gene encodes CDR1 PRHDT and CDR2 FYEKMQ (reference sequence). The CDR3 length is 15 residues. Trimming took off 0 bases at V and 4 bases at J, with 10 bases between the two ends. The CDR3, as DNA: TGTGCCAGCAGCTTAGGCCGGGGGAAGAATCAGCCCCAGCATTTT. Amino acids: CASSLGRGKNQPQHF.

This clonotype was found many times. The chain has TRBV15 and TRBJ1-5, with D perhaps TRBD1 (6 bases). Trimming removed 0 bases from V and 5 bases from J, with 11 bases in between. Germline V gene data show CDR1 as LNHNV and CDR2 as YYDKDF (reference sequence). The CDR3 has 15 amino acids. The CDR3 here is CATSRDTDSDQPQHF. CDR3 DNA sequence: TGTGCCACCAGCAGAGATACGGACAGTGATCAGCCCCAGCATTTT.

The CDR3 nucleotides are TGCAGTGCTAAAGGGCAGGAAACAATAGGAGGCAATCAGCCCCAGCATTTT. This encodes CSAKGQETIGGNQPQHF. The chain uses TRBV20-1 and TRBJ1-5; the D is unclear. The CDR3 is 17 amino acids. Germline V gives CDR1 DFQATT, CDR2 SNEGSKA (reference sequence). Trimming removed 4 bases from V and 2 bases from J, with 21 bases in between.

This clonotype showed up many times. This chain joins TRBV28 and TRBJ2-5; no definite D call. Germline assignment: CDR1 MDHEN and CDR2 SYDVKM. This CDR3 is built from 11 residues. V gave up 6 bases and J gave up 4 bases, with 6 bases separating them. The CDR3 reads CASRDTETQYF. Written as DNA, the CDR3 is TGTGCCAGCAGGGATACAGAGACCCAGTACTTC. Full variable domain (rest looked up from reference TRBV28 and TRBJ2-5): DVKVTQSSRYLVKRTGEKVFLECVQDMDHENMFWYRQDPGLGLRLIYFSYDVKMKEKGDIPEGYSVSREKKERFSLILESASTNQTSMYLCASRDTETQYFGPGTRLLVL.

Ten or more counts support this clonotype. The chain uses TRBV2 and TRBJ2-2, with D maybe TRBD2 (6 bases). Trimming removed 5 bases at V and 4 bases at J, with 11 bases between. Per germline, CDR1 SNHLY and CDR2 FYNNEI. There are 14 residues in the CDR3. CDR3 DNA: TGTGCCAGCAGTTTGCGGGGACTCACCGGGGAGCTGTTTTTT. Translating gives CASSLRGLTGELFF. The full variable domain, with the rest looked up from reference TRBV2 and TRBJ2-2, is EPEVTQTPSHQVTQMGQEVILRCVPISNHLYFYWYRQILGQKVEFLVSFYNNEISEKSEIFDDQFSVERPDGSNFTLKIRSTKLEDSAMYFCASSLRGLTGELFFGEGSRLTVL.

There are a few counts of this clonotype. The rearrangement joins TRBV6-5 to TRBJ1-2; D possibly corresponds to TRBD1 (5 bases). CDR1 is MNHEY, CDR2 SVGAGI, per germline. V dropped 0 bases and J dropped 4 bases, with 21 bases sitting between them. The CDR3 is made up of 18 amino acids. The CDR3 sequence: CASSYSGVARTSFYGYTF. CDR3 bases: TGTGCCAGCAGTTACTCGGGGGTCGCACGAACATCCTTCTATGGCTACACCTTC.

This clonotype was counted many times. The chain joins TRBV12-3 or TRBV12-4 to TRBJ2-1; 9 nucleotides agree with TRBD2. Trimming removed 6 bases from V and 8 bases from J; junction bases left unmatched: 5. This CDR3 spans 13 amino acids. The CDR3 sequence is CASRLAGSHEQFF. CDR3 bases: TGTGCCAGCAGGCTAGCGGGGTCCCATGAGCAGTTCTTC.

This clonotype was recorded many times. The chain combines TRBV7-8 with TRBJ1-1; D gene uncertain. The V gene's germline CDR1 is SGHVS and CDR2 FQNEAQ. The germline V and J ends were trimmed by 0 bases and 1 base, with 6 bases remaining between them. The CDR3 covers 14 residues. CDR3 nucleotide sequence: TGTGCCAGCAGCTTAGCTAGCCAGAACACTGAAGCTTTCTTT. This translates into CASSLASQNTEAFF.

The genes are TRBV19 and TRBJ1-1; possibly TRBD1 for D (5 bases). This CDR3 has 14 residues. Germline CDR1 LNHDA, CDR2 SQIVND (reference sequence). The germline V and J ends were trimmed by 3 bases and 10 bases, with 18 bases remaining between them. The CDR3 DNA follows: TGTGCCAGTAGTATCGGGACCGAAATTAATACAGCTTTCTTT. Its protein product is CASSIGTEINTAFF.

The V and J genes are TRBV23-1 and TRBJ2-2, with TRBD1 as a possible D gene (8 bases). TRBV23-1 is identified as an open reading frame with a role that is uncertain. V was clipped by 0 bases and J by 10 bases, with 24 bases between them. This CDR3 is built from 18 residues. The DNA for the CDR3 is TGCGCCAGCAGTCAATCGCGGGGGCCCGGGACAGGAGCAGAGGAGCTGTTTTTT. Its translation: CASSQSRGPGTGAEELFF.

This clonotype was picked up many times. The chain carries TRBV7-2 and TRBJ1-6; TRBD1 matches 8 bases. In germline, CDR1 is SGHTA, CDR2 FQGNSA. V trimming: 5 bases; J trimming: 10 bases; junction bases outside the gene matches: 10. This CDR3 region has 15 residues. The CDR3 protein is CASSNGQGGYSPLHF. As DNA, the CDR3 is TGTGCCAGCAGCAACGGACAGGGCGGATACTCACCCCTCCACTTT.

Only one count was recorded for this clonotype. A much larger clone is a single base away; this may be a read error. The chain combines TRBV6-5 with TRBJ2-1; 11 nucleotides agree with TRBD2. The CDR3 has 15 amino acids. V was clipped by 8 bases and J by 2 bases; unmatched bases: 5. The germline gives CDR1 MNHEY, CDR2 SVGAGI. CDR3 DNA: TGTGCCAGCTCCATAGCGGGGGGGCCCTACAATGAGCAGTTCTTC. Residues: CASSIAGGPYNEQFF.

The sample holds a few counts of this clonotype. CDR3 bases: TGTGCCAGCCGGCCGACCGGGGAGCTGTTTTTT. This gives the protein CASRPTGELFF. The chain combines TRBV5-5 with TRBJ2-2; the D is unclear. The V end lost 7 bases, the J end lost 5 bases, and 6 bases lay between the germline ends. Germline V gene sequence: CDR1 SGHKS, CDR2 YYEKEE (reference sequence). This CDR3 comprises 11 residues.

This clonotype has a count of ten or more. V is TRBV7-8 and J is TRBJ2-3; D remains ambiguous. CDR3 length: 12 residues. Germline values: CDR1 SGHVS, CDR2 FQNEAQ. Trimming removed 3 bases from V and 6 bases from J, with 7 bases in between. CDR3 nucleotide sequence: TGTGCCAGCAGCTTTACCTCGGATACGCAGTATTTT. It is translated as CASSFTSDTQYF. Using reference TRBV7-8 and TRBJ2-3 for the parts outside the CDR3, the full variable domain is GAGVSQSPRYKVAKRGQDVALRCDPISGHVSLFWYQQALGQGPEFLTYFQNEAQLDKSGLPSDRFFAERPEGSVSTLKIQRTQQEDSAVYLCASSFTSDTQYFGPGTRLTVL.

V is TRBV6-5 and J is TRBJ1-1, with 7 positions matching TRBD1. V lost 5 bases, J lost 8 bases, and 8 bases stayed unmatched. The CDR3 has 13 amino acids. Per the germline V gene, CDR1 is MNHEY and CDR2 is SVGAGI. CDR3 DNA: TGTGCCAGCAGTCATGGGGGGGGACAGGAAGCTTTCTTT. Its protein is CASSHGGGQEAFF.

This clonotype was counted ten times or more. The J gene is TRBJ2-3, the V gene TRBV12-3 or TRBV12-4; 11 nucleotides agree with TRBD2. CDR3 length: 17 residues. Unmatched junction bases numbered 4, after V lost 2 bases and J lost 0 bases. The CDR3 nucleotides are TGTGCCAGCAGTTTACTCGGGACTAGCGGTAGCACAGATACGCAGTATTTT. Translated: CASSLLGTSGSTDTQYF.